The T cell receptor (beta chain) under discussion was sequenced for a study of cytomegalovirus exposure and HLA in healthy donors. TCRdb keeps only in-frame clones here, not all; method: immunoSEQ multiplex PCR. The top ten hold roughly 0.75% of the sample, which has hundreds of thousands of clones, about nine tenths seen once. Donors were drawn from the approximately 120-subject validation cohort, separate from the approximately 700-subject first cohort. Trimming left V 4 bases short and J 2 bases short, with 18 bases between. The CDR3 consists of 16 residues. CDR1 is MGHRA, CDR2 YSYEKL, per germline.

Source material: PBMCs. The chain is built from TRBV4-1 and TRBJ2-7, with D possibly being TRBD1 (6 bases). The TCR comes from a woman between 18 and 29 years old in good health and CMV-seronegative. CDR3 coding DNA: TGCGCCAGCAGCCCGTCCTGGGGACAAAAAACCTACGAGCAGTACTTC. Its translation is CASSPSWGQKTYEQYF.